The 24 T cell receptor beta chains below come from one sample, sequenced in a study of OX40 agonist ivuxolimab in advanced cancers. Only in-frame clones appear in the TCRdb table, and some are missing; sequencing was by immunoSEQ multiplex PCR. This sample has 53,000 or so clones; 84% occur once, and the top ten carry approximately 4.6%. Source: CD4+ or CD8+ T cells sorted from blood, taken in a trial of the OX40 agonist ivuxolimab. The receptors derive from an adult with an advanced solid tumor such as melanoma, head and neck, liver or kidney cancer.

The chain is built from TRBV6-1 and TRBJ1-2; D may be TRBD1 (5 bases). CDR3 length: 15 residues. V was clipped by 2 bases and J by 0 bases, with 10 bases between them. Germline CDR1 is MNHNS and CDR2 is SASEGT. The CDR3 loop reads CASSESQGTNYGYTF. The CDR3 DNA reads TGTGCCAGCAGTGAATCCCAGGGCACTAACTATGGCTACACCTTC.

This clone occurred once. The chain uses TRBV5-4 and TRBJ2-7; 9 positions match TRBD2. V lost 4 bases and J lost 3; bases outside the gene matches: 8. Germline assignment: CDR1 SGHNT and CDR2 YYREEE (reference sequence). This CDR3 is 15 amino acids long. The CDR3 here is CASSPAGGQFYEQYF. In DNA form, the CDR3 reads TGTGCCAGCAGCCCGGCGGGGGGGCAATTCTACGAGCAGTACTTC.

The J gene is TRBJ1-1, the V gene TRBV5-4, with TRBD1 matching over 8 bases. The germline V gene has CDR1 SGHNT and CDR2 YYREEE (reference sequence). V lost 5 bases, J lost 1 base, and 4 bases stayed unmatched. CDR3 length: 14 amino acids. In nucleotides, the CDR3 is TGTGCCAGCAGATGGGGACAGGAGAACACTGAAGCTTTCTTT. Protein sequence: CASRWGQENTEAFF.

The CDR3 here is CASSSPGRATYEQYF. The CDR3 nucleotides are TGTGCCAGTAGTAGTCCGGGACGGGCGACCTACGAGCAGTACTTC. The chain is built from TRBV19 and TRBJ2-7, with D perhaps being TRBD1 or TRBD2 (5 bases each). Germline loops: CDR1 LNHDA, CDR2 SQIVND (reference sequence). This CDR3 contains 15 residues. Between the trimmed V and J ends, which lost 4 bases and 2 bases, there was a span of 15 bases.

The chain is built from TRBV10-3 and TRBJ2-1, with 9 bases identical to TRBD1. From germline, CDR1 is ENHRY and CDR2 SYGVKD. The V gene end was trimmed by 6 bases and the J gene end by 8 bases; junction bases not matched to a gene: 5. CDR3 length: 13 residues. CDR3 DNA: TGTGCCATCAGATCTACAGGGGGCGATGAGCAGTTCTTC. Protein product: CAIRSTGGDEQFF.

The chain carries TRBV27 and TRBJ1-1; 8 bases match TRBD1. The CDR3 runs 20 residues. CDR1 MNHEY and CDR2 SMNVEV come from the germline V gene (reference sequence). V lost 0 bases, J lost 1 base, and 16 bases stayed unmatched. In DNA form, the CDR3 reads TGTGCCAGCAGTTTATCGTGGGATTTGGGCAGGGGGCGTAGGAACACTGAAGCTTTCTTT. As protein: CASSLSWDLGRGRRNTEAFF.

The CDR3 nucleotides are TGTGCCAGCAGTCCCCTCGGGCTAGCGTGGCGGGATCAGGGTGAGCAGTTCTTC. This sequence encodes CASSPLGLAWRDQGEQFF. This chain connects TRBV28 to TRBJ2-1; perhaps TRBD2 as D (6 bases). Germline V gene data show CDR1 as MDHEN and CDR2 as SYDVKM. This CDR3 contains 18 residues. Trimming left V 5 bases short and J 9 bases short, with 29 bases between.

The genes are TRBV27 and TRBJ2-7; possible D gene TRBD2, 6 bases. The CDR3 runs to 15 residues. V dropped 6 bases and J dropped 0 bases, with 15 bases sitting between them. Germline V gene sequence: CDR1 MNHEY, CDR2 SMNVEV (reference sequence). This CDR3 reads CASRTGTQSSYEQYF. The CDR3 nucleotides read TGTGCCAGCAGGACCGGGACTCAGAGCTCCTACGAGCAGTACTTC.

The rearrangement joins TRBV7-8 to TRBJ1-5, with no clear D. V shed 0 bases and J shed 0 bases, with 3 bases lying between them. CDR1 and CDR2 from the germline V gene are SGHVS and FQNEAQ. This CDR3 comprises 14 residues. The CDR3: CASSLAHSNQPQHF. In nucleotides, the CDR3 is TGTGCCAGCAGCTTAGCCCATAGCAATCAGCCCCAGCATTTT.

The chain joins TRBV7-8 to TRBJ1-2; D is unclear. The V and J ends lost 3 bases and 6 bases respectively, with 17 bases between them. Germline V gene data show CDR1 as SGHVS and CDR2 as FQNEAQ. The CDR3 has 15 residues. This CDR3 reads CASSFTWSDGNGYTF. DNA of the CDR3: TGTGCCAGCAGCTTTACATGGAGCGACGGAAATGGCTACACCTTC. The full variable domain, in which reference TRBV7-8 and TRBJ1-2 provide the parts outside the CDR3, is GAGVSQSPRYKVAKRGQDVALRCDPISGHVSLFWYQQALGQGPEFLTYFQNEAQLDKSGLPSDRFFAERPEGSVSTLKIQRTQQEDSAVYLCASSFTWSDGNGYTFGSGTRLTVV.

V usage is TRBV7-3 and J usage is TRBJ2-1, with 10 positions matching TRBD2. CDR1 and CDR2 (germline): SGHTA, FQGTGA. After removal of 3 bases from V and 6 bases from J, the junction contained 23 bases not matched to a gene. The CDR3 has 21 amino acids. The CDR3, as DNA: TGTGCCAGCAGCTTCGACAGGGAATGGGAGCGGGAGGGCCTACCAAGCAATGAGCAGTTCTTC. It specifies CASSFDREWEREGLPSNEQFF. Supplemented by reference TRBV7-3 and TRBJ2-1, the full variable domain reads GAGVSQTPSNKVTEKGKYVELRCDPISGHTALYWYRQSLGQGPEFLIYFQGTGAADDSGLPNDRFFAVRPEGSVSTLKIQRTERGDSAVYLCASSFDREWEREGLPSNEQFFGPGTRLTVL.

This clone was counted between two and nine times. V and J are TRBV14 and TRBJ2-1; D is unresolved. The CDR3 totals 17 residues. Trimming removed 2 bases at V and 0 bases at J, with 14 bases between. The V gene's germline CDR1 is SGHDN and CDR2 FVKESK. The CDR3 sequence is CASSQPPPVSSYNEQFF. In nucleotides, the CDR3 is TGTGCCAGCAGCCAACCCCCCCCCGTGAGCTCCTACAATGAGCAGTTCTTC. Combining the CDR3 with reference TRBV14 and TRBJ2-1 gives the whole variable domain EAGVTQFPSHSVIEKGQTVTLRCDPISGHDNLYWYRRVMGKEIKFLLHFVKESKQDESGMPNNRFLAERTGGTYSTLKVQPAELEDSGVYFCASSQPPPVSSYNEQFFGPGTRLTVL.

The CDR3 DNA follows: TGTGCCAGCAGCTTTCCTAGCGGGGGCCAAGAGACCCAGTACTTC. Translated, it gives CASSFPSGGQETQYF. The chain couples TRBV5-4 to TRBJ2-5, with 10 bases aligning to TRBD2. CDR1 SGHNT and CDR2 YYREEE come from the germline V gene (reference sequence). V shed 2 bases, J shed 1 base, and the junction held 2 bases outside the gene matches. The CDR3 sequence is 15 residues long. The variable domain in full, with the rest retrieved from reference TRBV5-4 and TRBJ2-5, is ETGVTQSPTHLIKTRGQQVTLRCSSQSGHNTVSWYQQALGQGPQFIFQYYREEENGRGNFPPRFSGLQFPNYSSELNVNALELDDSALYLCASSFPSGGQETQYFGPGTRLLVL.

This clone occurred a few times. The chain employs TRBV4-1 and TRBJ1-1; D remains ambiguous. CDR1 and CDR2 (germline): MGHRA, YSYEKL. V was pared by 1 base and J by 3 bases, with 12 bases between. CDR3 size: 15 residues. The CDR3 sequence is CASSQVGRRHTEAFF. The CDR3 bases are TGCGCCAGCAGCCAAGTAGGGCGCCGTCACACTGAAGCTTTCTTT.

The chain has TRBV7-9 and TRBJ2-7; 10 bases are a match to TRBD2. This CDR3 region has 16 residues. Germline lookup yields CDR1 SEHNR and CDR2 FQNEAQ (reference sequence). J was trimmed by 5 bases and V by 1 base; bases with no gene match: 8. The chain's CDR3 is CASSLGFSSGSNEQYF. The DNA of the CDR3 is TGTGCCAGCAGCTTAGGGTTTTCTAGCGGGAGCAACGAGCAGTACTTC.

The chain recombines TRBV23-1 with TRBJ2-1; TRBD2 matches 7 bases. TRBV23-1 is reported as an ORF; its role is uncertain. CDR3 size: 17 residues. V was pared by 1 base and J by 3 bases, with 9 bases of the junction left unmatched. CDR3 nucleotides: TGCGCCAGCAGTCAATGGGCTGGGGCTAGCGGCTACAATGAGCAGTTCTTC. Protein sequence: CASSQWAGASGYNEQFF.

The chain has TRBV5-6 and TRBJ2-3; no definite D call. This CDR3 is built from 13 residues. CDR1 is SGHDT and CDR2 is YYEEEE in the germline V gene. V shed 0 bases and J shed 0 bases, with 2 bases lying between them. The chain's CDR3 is CASSLGSTDTQYF. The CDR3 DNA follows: TGTGCCAGCAGCTTGGGAAGCACAGATACGCAGTATTTT.

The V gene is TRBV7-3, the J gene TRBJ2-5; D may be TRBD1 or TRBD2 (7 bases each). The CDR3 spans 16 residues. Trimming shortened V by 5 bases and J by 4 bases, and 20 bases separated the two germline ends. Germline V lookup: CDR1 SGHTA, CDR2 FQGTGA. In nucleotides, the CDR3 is TGTGCCAGCAGCCCTCTTGGGCCAGGGGGGGCAGAGACCCAGTACTTC. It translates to CASSPLGPGGAETQYF.

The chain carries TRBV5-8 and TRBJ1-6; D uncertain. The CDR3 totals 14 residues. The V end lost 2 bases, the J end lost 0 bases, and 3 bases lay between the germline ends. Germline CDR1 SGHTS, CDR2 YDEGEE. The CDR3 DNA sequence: TGTGCCAGCAGCTTAAACTCCTATAATTCACCCCTCCACTTT. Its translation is CASSLNSYNSPLHF.

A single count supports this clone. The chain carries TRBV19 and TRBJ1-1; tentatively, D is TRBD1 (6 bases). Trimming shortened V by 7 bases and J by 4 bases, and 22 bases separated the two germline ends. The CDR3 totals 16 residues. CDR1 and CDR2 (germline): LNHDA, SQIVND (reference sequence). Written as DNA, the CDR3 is TGTGCCAGTACCCCTCTCGGGGGCGGTTTAGTCACTGAAGCTTTCTTT. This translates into CASTPLGGGLVTEAFF.

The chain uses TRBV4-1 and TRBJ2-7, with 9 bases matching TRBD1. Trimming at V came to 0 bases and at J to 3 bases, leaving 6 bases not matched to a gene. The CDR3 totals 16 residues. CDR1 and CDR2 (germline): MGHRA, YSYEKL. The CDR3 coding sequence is TGCGCCAGCAGCCAAGAGATGACAGGGGGTAGCTACGAGCAGTACTTC. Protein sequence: CASSQEMTGGSYEQYF.

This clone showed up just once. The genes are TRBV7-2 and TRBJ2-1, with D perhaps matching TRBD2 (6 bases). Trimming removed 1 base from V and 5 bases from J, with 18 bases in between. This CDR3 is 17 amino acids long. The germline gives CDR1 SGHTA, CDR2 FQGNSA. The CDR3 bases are TGTGCCAGCAGCTTAGAACCGGGACTCCCAGATAACAATGAGCAGTTCTTC. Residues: CASSLEPGLPDNNEQFF. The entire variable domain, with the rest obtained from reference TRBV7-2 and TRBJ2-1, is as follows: GAGVSQSPSNKVTEKGKDVELRCDPISGHTALYWYRQSLGQGLEFLIYFQGNSAPDKSGLPSDRFSAERTGGSVSTLTIQRTQQEDSAVYLCASSLEPGLPDNNEQFFGPGTRLTVL.

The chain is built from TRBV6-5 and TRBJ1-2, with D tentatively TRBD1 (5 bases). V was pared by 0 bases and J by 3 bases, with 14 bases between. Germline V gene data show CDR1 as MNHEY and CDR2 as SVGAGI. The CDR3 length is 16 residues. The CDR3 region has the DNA TGTGCCAGCAGTTACTCGCTGACTCAGGGCCACTATGGCTACACCTTC. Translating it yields CASSYSLTQGHYGYTF.

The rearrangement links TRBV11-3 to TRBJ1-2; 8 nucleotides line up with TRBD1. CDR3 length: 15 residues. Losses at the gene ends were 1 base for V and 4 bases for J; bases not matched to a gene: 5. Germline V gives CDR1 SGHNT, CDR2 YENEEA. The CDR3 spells CASSLATGAVYGYTF. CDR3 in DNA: TGTGCCAGCAGCTTAGCGACAGGGGCGGTCTATGGCTACACCTTC.